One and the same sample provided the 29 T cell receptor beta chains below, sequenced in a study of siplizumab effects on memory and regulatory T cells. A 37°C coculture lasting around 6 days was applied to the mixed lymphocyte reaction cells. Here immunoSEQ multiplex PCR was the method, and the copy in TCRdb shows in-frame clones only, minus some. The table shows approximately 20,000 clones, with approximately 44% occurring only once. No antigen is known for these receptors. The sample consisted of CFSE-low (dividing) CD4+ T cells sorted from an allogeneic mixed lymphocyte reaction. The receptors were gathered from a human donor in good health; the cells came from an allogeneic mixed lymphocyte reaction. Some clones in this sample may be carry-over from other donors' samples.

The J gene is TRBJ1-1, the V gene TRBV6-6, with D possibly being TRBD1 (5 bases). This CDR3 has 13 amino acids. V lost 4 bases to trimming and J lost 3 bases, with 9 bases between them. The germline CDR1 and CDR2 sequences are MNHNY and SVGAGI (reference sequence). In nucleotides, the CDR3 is TGTGCCAGCAGTTTTAGGACACACACTGAAGCTTTCTTT. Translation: CASSFRTHTEAFF.

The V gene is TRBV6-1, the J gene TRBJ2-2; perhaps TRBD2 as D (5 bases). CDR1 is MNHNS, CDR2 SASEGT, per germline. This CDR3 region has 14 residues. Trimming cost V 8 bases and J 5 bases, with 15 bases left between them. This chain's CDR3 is CASAAEGGTGELFF. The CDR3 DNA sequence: TGTGCCAGCGCCGCCGAGGGCGGAACCGGGGAGCTGTTTTTT.

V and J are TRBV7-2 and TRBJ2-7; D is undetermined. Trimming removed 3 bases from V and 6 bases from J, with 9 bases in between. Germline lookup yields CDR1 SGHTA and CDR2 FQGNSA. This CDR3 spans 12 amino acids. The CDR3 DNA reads TGTGCCAGCAGCTTTCGAGGACGCGAGCAGTACTTC. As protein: CASSFRGREQYF.

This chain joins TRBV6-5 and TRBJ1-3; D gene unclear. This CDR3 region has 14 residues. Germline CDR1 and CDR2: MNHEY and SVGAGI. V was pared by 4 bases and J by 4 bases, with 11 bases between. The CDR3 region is CASSSTITGNTIYF. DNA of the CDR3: TGTGCCAGCAGTTCGACAATAACGGGAAACACCATATATTTT.

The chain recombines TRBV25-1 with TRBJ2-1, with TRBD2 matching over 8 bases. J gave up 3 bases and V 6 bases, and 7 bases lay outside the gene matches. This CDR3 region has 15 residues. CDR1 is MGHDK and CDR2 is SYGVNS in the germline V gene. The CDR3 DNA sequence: TGTGCCAGCAGATCCCTGAGCGGGAGCTACAATGAGCAGTTCTTC. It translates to CASRSLSGSYNEQFF. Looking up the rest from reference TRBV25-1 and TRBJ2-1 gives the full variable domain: EADIYQTPRYLVIGTGKKITLECSQTMGHDKMYWYQQDPGMELHLIHYSYGVNSTEKGDLSSESTVSRIRTEHFPLTLESARPSHTSQYLCASRSLSGSYNEQFFGPGTRLTVL.

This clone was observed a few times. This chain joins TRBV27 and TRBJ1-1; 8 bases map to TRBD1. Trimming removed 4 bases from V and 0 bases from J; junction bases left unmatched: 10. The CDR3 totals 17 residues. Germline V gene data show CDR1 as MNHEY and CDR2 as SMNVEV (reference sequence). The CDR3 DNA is TGTGCCAGCAGTTCACCAATAAGGACAGGGATGAACACTGAAGCTTTCTTT. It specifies CASSSPIRTGMNTEAFF.

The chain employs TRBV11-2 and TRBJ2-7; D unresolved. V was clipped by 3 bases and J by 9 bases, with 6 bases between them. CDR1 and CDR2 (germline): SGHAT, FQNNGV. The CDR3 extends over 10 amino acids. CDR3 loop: CASSLTLQYF. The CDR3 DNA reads TGTGCCAGCAGCTTGACCTTGCAGTACTTC.

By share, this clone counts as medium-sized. The CDR3 spells CASNLARDRAFF. The CDR3 region has the DNA TGTGCCAGCAACCTGGCCAGGGATCGGGCTTTCTTT. J is TRBJ1-1 and V is TRBV2; D may be TRBD1 (5 bases). V was shortened by 7 bases and J by 11 bases, with 17 bases between the two germline ends. This CDR3 region has 12 residues. CDR1 is SNHLY and CDR2 is FYNNEI in the germline V gene.

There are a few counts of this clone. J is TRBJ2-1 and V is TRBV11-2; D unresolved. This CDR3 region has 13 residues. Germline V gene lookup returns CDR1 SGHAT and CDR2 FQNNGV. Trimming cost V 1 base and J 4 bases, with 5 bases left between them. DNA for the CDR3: TGTGCCAGCAGCTTAGTGGGGTACAATGAGCAGTTCTTC. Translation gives CASSLVGYNEQFF. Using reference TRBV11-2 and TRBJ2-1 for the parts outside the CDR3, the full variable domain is EAGVAQSPRYKIIEKRQSVAFWCNPISGHATLYWYQQILGQGPKLLIQFQNNGVVDDSQLPKDRFSAERLKGVDSTLKIQPAKLEDSAVYLCASSLVGYNEQFFGPGTRLTVL.

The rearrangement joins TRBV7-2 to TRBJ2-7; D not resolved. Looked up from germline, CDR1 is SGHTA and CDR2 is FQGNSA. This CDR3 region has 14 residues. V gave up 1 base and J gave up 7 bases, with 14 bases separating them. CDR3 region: CASSLDPAKREQYF. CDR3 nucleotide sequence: TGTGCCAGCAGCTTAGACCCCGCTAAGAGGGAGCAGTACTTC.

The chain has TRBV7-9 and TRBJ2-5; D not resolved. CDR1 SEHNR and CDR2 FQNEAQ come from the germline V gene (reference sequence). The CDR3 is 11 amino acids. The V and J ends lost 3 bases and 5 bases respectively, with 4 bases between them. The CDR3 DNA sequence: TGTGCCAGCAGCTTTTGGGAGACCCAGTACTTC. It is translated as CASSFWETQYF.

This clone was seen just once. Here the CDR3 DNA reads TGTGCCAGCAGTTACGGAGTCGGGATCTTCTATGGCTACACCTTC. Translated: CASSYGVGIFYGYTF. This chain links TRBV6-5 with TRBJ1-2, with D hard to call. CDR1 MNHEY and CDR2 SVGAGI come from the germline V gene. The germline V and J ends were trimmed by 2 bases and 4 bases, with 14 bases remaining between them. This CDR3 is built from 15 residues.

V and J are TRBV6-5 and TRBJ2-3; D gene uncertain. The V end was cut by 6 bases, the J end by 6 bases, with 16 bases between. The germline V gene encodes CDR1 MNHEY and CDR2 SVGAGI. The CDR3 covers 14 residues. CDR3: CASRREANTDTQYF. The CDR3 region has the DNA TGTGCCAGCAGGCGCGAAGCTAATACGGATACGCAGTATTTT.

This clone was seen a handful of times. The CDR3 spells CASGLGGGQETQYF. The CDR3 DNA sequence: TGTGCCAGCGGACTGGGCGGGGGACAAGAGACCCAGTACTTC. The genes are TRBV25-1 and TRBJ2-5; 7 nucleotides agree with TRBD2. CDR1 and CDR2 (germline): MGHDK, SYGVNS. This CDR3 has 14 residues. The junction had 8 bases not matched to a gene; V was cut back by 8 bases and J by 2 bases.

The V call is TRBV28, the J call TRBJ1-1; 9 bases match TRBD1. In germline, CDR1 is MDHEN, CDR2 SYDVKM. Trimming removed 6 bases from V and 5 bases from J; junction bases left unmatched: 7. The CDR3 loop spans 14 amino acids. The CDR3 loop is CASSPDRGWTEAFF. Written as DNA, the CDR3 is TGTGCCAGCAGCCCCGACAGGGGGTGGACTGAAGCTTTCTTT.

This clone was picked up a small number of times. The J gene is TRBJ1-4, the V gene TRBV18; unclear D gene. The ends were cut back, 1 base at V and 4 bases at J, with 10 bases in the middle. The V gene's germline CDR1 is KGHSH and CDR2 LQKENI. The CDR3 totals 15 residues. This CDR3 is CASSPLAGRNEKLFF. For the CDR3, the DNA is TGTGCCAGCTCACCACTTGCGGGCCGTAATGAAAAACTGTTTTTT.

This chain's CDR3 is CASSVGLGSNEQYF. Written as DNA, the CDR3 is TGCGCCAGCAGCGTTGGGTTGGGGAGCAACGAGCAGTACTTC. The genes are TRBV5-1 and TRBJ2-7; D is perhaps TRBD2 (5 bases). CDR1 is SGHRS, CDR2 YFSETQ, per germline. V gave up 4 bases and J gave up 5 bases, with 16 bases separating them. This CDR3 has 14 amino acids.

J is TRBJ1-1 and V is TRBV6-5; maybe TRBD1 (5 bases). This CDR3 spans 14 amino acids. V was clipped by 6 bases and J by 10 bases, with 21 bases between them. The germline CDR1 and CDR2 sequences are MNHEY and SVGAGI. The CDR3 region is CASSVVEGGELAFF. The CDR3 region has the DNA TGTGCCAGCAGCGTCGTGGAGGGAGGGGAGTTAGCTTTCTTT.

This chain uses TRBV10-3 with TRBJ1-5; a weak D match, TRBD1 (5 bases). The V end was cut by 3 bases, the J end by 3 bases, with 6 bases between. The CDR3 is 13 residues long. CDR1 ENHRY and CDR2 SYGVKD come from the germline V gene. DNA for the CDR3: TGTGCCATCAGTGACAGGGTCAATCAGCCCCAGCATTTT. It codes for CAISDRVNQPQHF.

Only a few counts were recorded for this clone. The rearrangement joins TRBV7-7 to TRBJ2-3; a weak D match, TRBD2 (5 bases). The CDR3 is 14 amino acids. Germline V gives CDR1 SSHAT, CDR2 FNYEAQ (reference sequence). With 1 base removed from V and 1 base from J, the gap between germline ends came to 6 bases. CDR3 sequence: CASSLVGGTDTQYF. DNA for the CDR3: TGTGCCAGCAGCTTAGTCGGGGGCACAGATACGCAGTATTTT.

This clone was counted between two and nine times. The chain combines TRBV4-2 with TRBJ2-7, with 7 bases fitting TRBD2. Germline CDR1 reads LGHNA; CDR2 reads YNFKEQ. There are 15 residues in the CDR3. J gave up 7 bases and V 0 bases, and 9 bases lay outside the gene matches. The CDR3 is CASSQDPGGLGEQYF. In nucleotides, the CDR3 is TGTGCCAGCAGCCAAGATCCGGGGGGTTTGGGGGAGCAGTACTTC.

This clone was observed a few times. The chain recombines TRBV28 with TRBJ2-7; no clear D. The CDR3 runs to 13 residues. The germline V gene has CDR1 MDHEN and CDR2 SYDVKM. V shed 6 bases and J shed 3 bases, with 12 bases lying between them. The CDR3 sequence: CASRNSPVYEQYF. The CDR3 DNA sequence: TGTGCCAGCAGGAACAGTCCCGTCTACGAGCAGTACTTC.

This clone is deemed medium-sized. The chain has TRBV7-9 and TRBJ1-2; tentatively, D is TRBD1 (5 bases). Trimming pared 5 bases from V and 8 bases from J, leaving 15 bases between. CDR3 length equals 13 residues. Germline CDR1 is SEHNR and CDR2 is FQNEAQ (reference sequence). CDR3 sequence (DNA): TGTGCCAGCAGCCCCAGACAGACGAACGGCTACACCTTC. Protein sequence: CASSPRQTNGYTF.

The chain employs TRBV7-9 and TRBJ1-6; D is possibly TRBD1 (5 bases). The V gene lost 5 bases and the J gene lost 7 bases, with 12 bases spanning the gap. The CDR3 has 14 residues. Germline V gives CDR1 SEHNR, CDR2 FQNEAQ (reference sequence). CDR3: CASSAGVPNSPLHF. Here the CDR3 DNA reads TGTGCCAGCAGCGCGGGGGTCCCCAATTCACCCCTCCACTTT.

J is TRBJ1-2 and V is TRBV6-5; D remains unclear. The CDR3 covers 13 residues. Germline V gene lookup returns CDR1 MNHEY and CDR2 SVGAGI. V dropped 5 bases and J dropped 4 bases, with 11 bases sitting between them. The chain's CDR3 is CASSHGGSYGYTF. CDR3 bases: TGTGCCAGCAGTCATGGAGGGTCCTATGGCTACACCTTC.

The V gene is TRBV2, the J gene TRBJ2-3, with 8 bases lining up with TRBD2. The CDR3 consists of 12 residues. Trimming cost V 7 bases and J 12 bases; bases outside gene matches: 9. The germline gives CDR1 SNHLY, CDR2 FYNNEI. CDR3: CASTTAGGHQYF. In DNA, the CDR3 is TGTGCCAGCACCACCGCGGGGGGACACCAGTATTTT.

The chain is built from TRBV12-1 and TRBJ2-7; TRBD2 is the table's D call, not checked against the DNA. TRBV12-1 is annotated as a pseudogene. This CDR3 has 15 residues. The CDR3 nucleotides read TGTGCCAGCAGCTTCTTAGCGAACGCGGTCTCCGAGCAGTACTTC. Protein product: CASSFLANAVSEQYF.

The CDR3 loop reads CASSLAAGGSYEQYF. CDR3 nucleotides: TGTGCCAGCAGCTTAGCAGCGGGGGGCTCCTACGAGCAGTACTTC. This chain uses TRBV7-2 with TRBJ2-7, with TRBD2 matching over 9 bases. CDR1 and CDR2 from the germline V gene are SGHTA and FQGNSA. After removal of 0 bases from V and 0 bases from J, the junction contained 0 bases not matched to a gene. The CDR3 extends over 15 amino acids.

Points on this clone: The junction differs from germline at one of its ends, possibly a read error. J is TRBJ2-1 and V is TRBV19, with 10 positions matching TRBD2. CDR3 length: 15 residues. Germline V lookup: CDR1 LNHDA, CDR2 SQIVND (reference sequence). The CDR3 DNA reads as TGTGCCAGTAGGATAGCGGGGGGTTCCTACAATGAGCAGTTCTTC. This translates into CASRIAGGSYNEQFF.